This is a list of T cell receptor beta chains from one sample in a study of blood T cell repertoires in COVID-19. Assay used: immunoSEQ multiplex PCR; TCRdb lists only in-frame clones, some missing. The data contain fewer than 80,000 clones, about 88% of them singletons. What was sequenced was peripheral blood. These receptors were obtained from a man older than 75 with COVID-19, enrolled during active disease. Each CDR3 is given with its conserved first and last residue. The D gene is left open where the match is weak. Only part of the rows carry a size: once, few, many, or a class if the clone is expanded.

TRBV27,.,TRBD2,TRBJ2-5,CASTAAGGKGETQYF,TGTGCCAGCACCGCCGCGGGGGGGAAAGGAGAGACCCAGTACTTC
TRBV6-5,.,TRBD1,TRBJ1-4,CASSRDRGGEKLFF,TGTGCCAGCAGCCGGGACAGGGGCGGAGAAAAACTGTTTTTT
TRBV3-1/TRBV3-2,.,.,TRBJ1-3,CASSQSPDGRNTIYF,TGTGCCAGCAGCCAATCCCCGGACGGGAGAAACACCATATATTTT
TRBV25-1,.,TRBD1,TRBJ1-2,CASRRGQNYGYTF,TGTGCCAGCAGGAGGGGACAGAACTATGGCTACACCTTC
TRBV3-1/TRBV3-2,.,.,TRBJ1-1,CASSHLAGEAFF,TGTGCCAGCAGCCATCTGGCTGGGGAGGCTTTCTTT
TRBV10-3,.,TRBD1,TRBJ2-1,CASGQGGSYNEQFF,TGTGCCAGCGGACAGGGCGGCTCCTACAATGAGCAGTTCTTC
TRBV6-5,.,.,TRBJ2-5,CASSYSRTDRQETQYF,TGTGCCAGCAGTTACTCGAGAACTGACAGACAAGAGACCCAGTACTTC
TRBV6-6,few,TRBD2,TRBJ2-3,CASSPRVRGGFTDTQYF,TGTGCCAGCAGTCCAAGAGTACGGGGGGGATTCACAGATACGCAGTATTTT
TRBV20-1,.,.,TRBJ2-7,CSARGMDEQYF,TGCAGTGCCCGGGGGATGGACGAGCAGTACTTC
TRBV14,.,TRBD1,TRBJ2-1,CASSRSWGTGAEQFF,TGTGCCAGCAGCCGGAGTTGGGGGACAGGGGCTGAGCAGTTCTTC
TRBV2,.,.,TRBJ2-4,CASSLAGGENIQYF,TGTGCCAGCAGTTTAGCCGGAGGAGAAAACATTCAGTACTTC
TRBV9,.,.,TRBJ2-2,CATGSGANTGELFF,TGTGCCACCGGGTCGGGGGCGAACACCGGGGAGCTGTTTTTT
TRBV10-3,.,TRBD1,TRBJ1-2,CAIEDRLGAFSYGYTF,TGTGCCATCGAGGACAGGCTGGGGGCCTTTAGCTATGGCTACACCTTC
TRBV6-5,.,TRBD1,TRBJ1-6,CASRDPGQGTSPLHF,TGTGCCAGCAGAGATCCGGGACAGGGGACCTCACCCCTCCACTTT
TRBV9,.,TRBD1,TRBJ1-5,CASSVQGDSNQPQHF,TGTGCCAGCAGCGTCCAGGGGGATAGCAATCAGCCCCAGCATTTT
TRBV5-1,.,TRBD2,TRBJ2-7,CASSFGGVSYEQYF,TGCGCCAGCAGCTTCGGGGGGGTGTCCTACGAGCAGTACTTC
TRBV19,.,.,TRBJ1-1,CASSTSGRGEAFF,TGTGCCAGTAGTACGTCGGGACGGGGGGAAGCTTTCTTT
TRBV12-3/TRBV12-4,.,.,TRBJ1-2,CASTGGGAGYTF,TGTGCCAGCACCGGGGGGGGTGCGGGCTACACCTTC
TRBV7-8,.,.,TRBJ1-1,CASSLPHTTDLNTEAFF,TGTGCCAGCAGCTTACCCCACACCACAGACCTGAACACTGAAGCTTTCTTT
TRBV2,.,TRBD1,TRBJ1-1,CASYGDRGLTEAFF,TGTGCCAGCTACGGGGACAGGGGCCTCACTGAAGCTTTCTTT
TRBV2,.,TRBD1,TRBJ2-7,CASSPQGQGHEQYF,TGTGCCAGCAGCCCGCAGGGACAGGGACACGAGCAGTACTTC
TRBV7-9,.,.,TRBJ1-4,CASSPRRVEGEKLFF,TGTGCCAGCAGTCCGAGGAGGGTTGAAGGTGAAAAACTGTTTTTT
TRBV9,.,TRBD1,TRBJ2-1,CASSVTDRGSHNEQFF,TGTGCCAGCAGCGTAACGGACAGGGGTTCCCACAATGAGCAGTTCTTC
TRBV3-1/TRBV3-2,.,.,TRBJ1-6,CASSQQQGNSPLHF,TGTGCCAGCAGCCAACAACAGGGAAATTCACCCCTCCACTTT
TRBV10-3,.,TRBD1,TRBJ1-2,CAISPRTGTNYGYTF,TGTGCCATCAGTCCCCGGACAGGGACCAACTATGGCTACACCTTC
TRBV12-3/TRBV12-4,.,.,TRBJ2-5,CASSATRRETQYF,TGTGCCAGCAGTGCCACTAGGAGGGAGACCCAGTACTTC